Within the sample, the clone carrying this TCR beta chain is medium-sized. Its antigen is currently unknown. The data belong to a study of early T cells in non-severe SARS-CoV-2 infection. Study-level information: With bulk RNA from unsorted whole blood as input, sequencing yielded unpaired chains.

Germline trimming cut 0 bases from V and 3 bases from J; bases unmatched to any gene: 1. Germline loops: CDR1 KGHSH, CDR2 LQKENI. The CDR3 sequence is 16 residues long. TCRdb independently ran MiXCR on the 5' RACE reads; one entry per CDR3 protein. The sample lists 11,000 or so distinct CDR3 sequences; 4.8% were seen once. The study, taken as a whole, reports: Using VDJdb, the matching emphasized anti-spike CD8 responses while missing private and CD4 specificities.

The chain couples TRBV18 to TRBJ1-6, with TRBD1 identical over 8 bases. This clonotype originated in an adult who was a healthcare worker with PCR-confirmed SARS-CoV-2 infection or an uninfected control (not recorded which). Sequencing was carried out using whole blood. CDR3 sequence: CASSPPGQVYNSPLHF. As DNA, the CDR3 is TGTGCCAGCTCACCACCGGGACAGGTCTATAATTCACCCCTCCACTTT.